Shown below are 10 T cell receptor beta chains from a single sample sequenced in a study of CD8 T cells in ankylosing spondylitis. MiXCR, run by TCRdb on the 5' RACE reads, gives a single entry per CDR3 protein. The profile shows a few hundred thousand distinct CDR3 sequences, around 19% of them singletons. Material: blood, either unsorted or a sorted T cell fraction (not recorded which). These TCRs come from a male donor with ankylosing spondylitis or in good health (not recorded which).

This clonotype was seen many times. The chain carries TRBV10-3 and TRBJ2-3; the D gene is possibly TRBD2 (7 bases). The V and J ends lost 7 bases and 0 bases respectively, with 17 bases between them. This CDR3 is 16 amino acids long. Germline V lookup: CDR1 ENHRY, CDR2 SYGVKD. The chain's CDR3 is CAITRVAGASTDTQYF. The DNA of the CDR3 is TGTGCCATCACCCGGGTCGCGGGGGCAAGCACAGATACGCAGTATTTT.

The chain uses TRBV4-2 and TRBJ2-3, with TRBD2 matching 10 bases. This CDR3 contains 18 residues. The V gene's germline CDR1 is LGHNA and CDR2 YNFKEQ. V was pared by 0 bases and J by 4 bases, with 10 bases of the junction left unmatched. CDR3 amino acids: CASSQERSGGAWADTQYF. CDR3 DNA sequence: TGTGCCAGCAGCCAAGAAAGGAGCGGGGGGGCCTGGGCAGATACGCAGTATTTT.

In this sample, this clonotype turned up a few times. This chain joins TRBV12-3 or TRBV12-4 and TRBJ2-3, with D tentatively TRBD2 (6 bases). Trimming cost V 4 bases and J 1 base, with 9 bases left between them. The CDR3 length is 14 residues. The CDR3 DNA reads as TGTGCCAGCAGTTCCCGACTAGGCACAGATACGCAGTATTTT. Protein product: CASSSRLGTDTQYF.

The J gene is TRBJ2-1, the V gene TRBV20-1; perhaps TRBD2 as D (5 bases). V lost 5 bases and J lost 12, with 14 bases in between. The CDR3 has 11 amino acids. The germline CDR1 and CDR2 sequences are DFQATT and SNEGSKA (reference sequence). CDR3 nucleotides: TGCAGTGCTGGGGAGCGGCCCTGGCAGTTCTTC. Its protein product is CSAGERPWQFF.

The chain couples TRBV20-1 to TRBJ2-7, with 7 positions matching TRBD1. The CDR3 runs to 14 residues. Germline assignment: CDR1 DFQATT and CDR2 SNEGSKA (reference sequence). Trimming took 0 bases from V and 5 from J; bases not matched to a gene: 7. CDR3 region: CSARDTRGSHEQYV. The CDR3 nucleotides read TGCAGTGCTAGAGATACCAGGGGGTCCCACGAGCAGTACGTC.

This clonotype has only a few counts. The V call is TRBV20-1, the J call TRBJ1-5; 7 nucleotides line up with TRBD1. CDR1 DFQATT and CDR2 SNEGSKA come from the germline V gene (reference sequence). This CDR3 spans 13 amino acids. V was clipped by 2 bases and J by 6 bases; unmatched bases: 4. The CDR3 loop is CSARQQGGQPQHF. The CDR3 DNA follows: TGCAGTGCTAGACAGCAGGGGGGTCAGCCCCAGCATTTT.

The chain combines TRBV12-3 or TRBV12-4 with TRBJ1-3; the match to TRBD1 covers 10 bases. CDR3 length: 16 amino acids. Trimming took 2 bases from V and 5 from J; bases not matched to a gene: 6. CDR3 nucleotide sequence: TGTGCCAGCAGTTTAAGGGGACAGGGGTTTAGAAACACCATATATTTT. Translating gives CASSLRGQGFRNTIYF.

V and J are TRBV19 and TRBJ1-1, with D possibly being TRBD1 (5 bases). There are 13 residues in the CDR3. The germline V gene has CDR1 LNHDA and CDR2 SQIVND (reference sequence). The germline V and J ends were trimmed by 7 bases and 7 bases, with 16 bases remaining between them. Here the CDR3 DNA reads TGTGCCAGTAACGGCCCCGGGGGGGGTGAAGCTTTCTTT. It codes for CASNGPGGGEAFF.

In its sample, this clonotype was seen a few times. The chain links TRBV20-1 to TRBJ2-7; the D gene is possibly TRBD1 (5 bases). This CDR3 spans 15 amino acids. The V gene lost 5 bases and the J gene lost 0 bases, with 17 bases spanning the gap. Germline CDR1 and CDR2: DFQATT and SNEGSKA (reference sequence). CDR3 amino acids: CSARKDRRSSYEQYV. CDR3 bases: TGCAGTGCTCGTAAAGACAGAAGGAGCTCCTACGAGCAGTACGTC.

The table lists this clonotype with a few counts. CDR3 sequence: CASSQAPPGRDNSPLHF. In nucleotides, the CDR3 is TGTGCCAGCAGCCAAGCTCCTCCTGGGAGGGATAATTCACCCCTCCACTTT. V gene TRBV14 combines with J gene TRBJ1-6; D gene ambiguous. V lost 1 base and J 5 bases, leaving 15 bases between the germline ends. Germline-derived CDR1 and CDR2 are SGHDN and FVKESK. CDR3 size: 17 residues.